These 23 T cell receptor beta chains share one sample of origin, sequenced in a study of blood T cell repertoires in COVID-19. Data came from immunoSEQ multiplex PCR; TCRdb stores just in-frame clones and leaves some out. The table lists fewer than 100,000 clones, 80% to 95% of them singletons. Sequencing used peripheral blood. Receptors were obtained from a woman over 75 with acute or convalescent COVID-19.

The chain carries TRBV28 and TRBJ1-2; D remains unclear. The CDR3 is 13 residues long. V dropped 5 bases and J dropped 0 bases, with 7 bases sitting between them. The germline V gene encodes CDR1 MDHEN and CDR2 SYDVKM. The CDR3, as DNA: TGTGCCAGCAGTCGCCAGTCTAACTATGGCTACACCTTC. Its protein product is CASSRQSNYGYTF.

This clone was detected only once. The DNA for the CDR3 is TGTGCCAGCAGCGGGGCGGGGTTCAAAGATACGCAGTATTTT. This codes for CASSGAGFKDTQYF. The chain uses TRBV6-5 and TRBJ2-3; D may be TRBD2 (6 bases). Per germline, CDR1 MNHEY and CDR2 SVGAGI. V shed 6 bases and J shed 5 bases, with 15 bases lying between them. This CDR3 is built from 14 residues.

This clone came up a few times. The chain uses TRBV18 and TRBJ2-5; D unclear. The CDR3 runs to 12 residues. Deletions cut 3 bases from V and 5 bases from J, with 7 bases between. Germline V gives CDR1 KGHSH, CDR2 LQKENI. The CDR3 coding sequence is TGTGCCAGCTCACCGGCTCCCGAGACCCAGTACTTC. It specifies CASSPAPETQYF.

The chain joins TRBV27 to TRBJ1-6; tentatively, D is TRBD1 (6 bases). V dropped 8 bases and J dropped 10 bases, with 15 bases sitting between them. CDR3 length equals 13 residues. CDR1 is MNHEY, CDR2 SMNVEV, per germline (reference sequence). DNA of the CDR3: TGTGCCAGCGGGACAAATGAAGCGTCACCCCTCCACTTT. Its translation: CASGTNEASPLHF.

CDR3 protein: CSATYPEAFF. In nucleotides, the CDR3 is TGCAGTGCCACCTATCCAGAAGCTTTCTTT. V gene TRBV20-1 combines with J gene TRBJ1-1, with D uncertain. The CDR3 covers 10 residues. CDR1 is DFQATT, CDR2 SNEGSKA, per germline (reference sequence). The V gene lost 6 bases and the J gene lost 8 bases, with 10 bases spanning the gap.

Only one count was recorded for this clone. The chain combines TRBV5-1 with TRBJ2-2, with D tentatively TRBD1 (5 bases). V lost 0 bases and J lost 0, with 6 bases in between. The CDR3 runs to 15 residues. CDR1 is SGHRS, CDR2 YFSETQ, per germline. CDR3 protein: CASSLGQPNTGELFF. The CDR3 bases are TGCGCCAGCAGCTTGGGACAGCCGAACACCGGGGAGCTGTTTTTT. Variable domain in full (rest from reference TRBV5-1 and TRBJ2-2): KAGVTQTPRYLIKTRGQQVTLSCSPISGHRSVSWYQQTPGQGLQFLFEYFSETQRNKGNFPGRFSGRQFSNSRSEMNVSTLELGDSALYLCASSLGQPNTGELFFGEGSRLTVL.

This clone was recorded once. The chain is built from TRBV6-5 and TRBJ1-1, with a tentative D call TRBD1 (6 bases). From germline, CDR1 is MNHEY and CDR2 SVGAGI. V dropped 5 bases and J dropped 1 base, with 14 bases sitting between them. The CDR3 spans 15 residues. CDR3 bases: TGTGCCAGCAGTAGGCTAACGACAGGGAACACTGAAGCTTTCTTT. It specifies CASSRLTTGNTEAFF.

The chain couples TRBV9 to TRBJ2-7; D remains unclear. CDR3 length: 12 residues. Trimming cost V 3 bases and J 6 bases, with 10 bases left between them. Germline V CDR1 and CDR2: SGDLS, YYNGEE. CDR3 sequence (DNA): TGTGCCAGCAGCGCCGTACTCGGCGAGCAGTACTTC. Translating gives CASSAVLGEQYF.

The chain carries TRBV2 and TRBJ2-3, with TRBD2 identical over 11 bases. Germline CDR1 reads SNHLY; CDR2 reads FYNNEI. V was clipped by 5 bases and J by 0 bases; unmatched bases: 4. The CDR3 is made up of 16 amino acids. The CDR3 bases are TGTGCCAGCAGTTTAGCGGGGGGGACTAGCACAGATACGCAGTATTTT. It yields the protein CASSLAGGTSTDTQYF.

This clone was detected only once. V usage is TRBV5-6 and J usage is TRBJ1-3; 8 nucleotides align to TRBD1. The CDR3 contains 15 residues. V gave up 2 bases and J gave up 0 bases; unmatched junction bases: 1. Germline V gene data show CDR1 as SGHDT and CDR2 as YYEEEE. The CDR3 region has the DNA TGTGCCAGCAGCTTCAGGGGGCCCTCTGGAAACACCATATATTTT. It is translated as CASSFRGPSGNTIYF.

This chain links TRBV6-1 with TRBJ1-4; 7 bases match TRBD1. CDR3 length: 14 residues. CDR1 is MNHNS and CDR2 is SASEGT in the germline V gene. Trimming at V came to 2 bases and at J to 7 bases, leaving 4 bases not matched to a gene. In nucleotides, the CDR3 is TGTGCCAGCAGTGAAAAAGGGGGCGGTGAAAAACTGTTTTTT. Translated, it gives CASSEKGGGEKLFF.

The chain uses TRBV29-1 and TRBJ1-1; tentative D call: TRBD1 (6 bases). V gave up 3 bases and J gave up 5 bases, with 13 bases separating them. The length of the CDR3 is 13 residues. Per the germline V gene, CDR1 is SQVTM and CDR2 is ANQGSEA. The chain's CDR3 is CSVDRGAVTEAFF. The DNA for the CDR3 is TGCAGCGTTGATCGGGGGGCTGTAACTGAAGCTTTCTTT.

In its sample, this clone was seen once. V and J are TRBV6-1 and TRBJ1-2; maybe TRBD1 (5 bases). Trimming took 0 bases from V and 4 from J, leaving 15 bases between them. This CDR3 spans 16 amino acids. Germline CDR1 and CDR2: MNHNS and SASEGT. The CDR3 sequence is CASSEARQYNIYGYTF. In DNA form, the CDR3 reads TGTGCCAGCAGTGAAGCGCGACAGTACAACATCTATGGCTACACCTTC.

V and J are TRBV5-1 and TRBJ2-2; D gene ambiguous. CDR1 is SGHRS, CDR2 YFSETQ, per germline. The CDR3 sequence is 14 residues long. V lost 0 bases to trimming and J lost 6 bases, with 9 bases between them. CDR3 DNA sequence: TGCGCCAGCAGCTTGGGGCAGGTATCCGGGGAGCTGTTTTTT. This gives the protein CASSLGQVSGELFF.

The CDR3 nucleotides are TGCGCCAGCAGCTTGGGTCCAGGGACGGGGGTTGTAGAGACCCAGTACTTC. It encodes CASSLGPGTGVVETQYF. This rearrangement joins TRBV5-1 to TRBJ2-5; D may be TRBD2 (6 bases). This CDR3 is 17 amino acids long. Germline V gives CDR1 SGHRS, CDR2 YFSETQ. Trimming shortened V by 0 bases and J by 4 bases, and 19 bases separated the two germline ends.

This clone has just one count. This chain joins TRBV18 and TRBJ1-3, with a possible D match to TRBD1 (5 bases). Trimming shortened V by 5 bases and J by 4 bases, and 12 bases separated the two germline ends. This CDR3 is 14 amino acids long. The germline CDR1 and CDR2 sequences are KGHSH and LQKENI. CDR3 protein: CASSTGTTGNTIYF. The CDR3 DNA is TGTGCCAGCTCAACCGGGACTACAGGAAACACCATATATTTT.

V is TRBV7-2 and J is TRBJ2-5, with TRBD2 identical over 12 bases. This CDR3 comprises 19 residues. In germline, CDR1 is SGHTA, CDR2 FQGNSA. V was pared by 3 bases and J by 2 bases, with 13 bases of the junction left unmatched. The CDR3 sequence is CASSFIFWTSGEPQETQYF. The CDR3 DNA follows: TGTGCCAGCAGCTTCATCTTCTGGACTAGCGGGGAACCTCAAGAGACCCAGTACTTC. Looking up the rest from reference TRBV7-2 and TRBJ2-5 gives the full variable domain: GAGVSQSPSNKVTEKGKDVELRCDPISGHTALYWYRQSLGQGLEFLIYFQGNSAPDKSGLPSDRFSAERTGGSVSTLTIQRTQQEDSAVYLCASSFIFWTSGEPQETQYFGPGTRLLVL.

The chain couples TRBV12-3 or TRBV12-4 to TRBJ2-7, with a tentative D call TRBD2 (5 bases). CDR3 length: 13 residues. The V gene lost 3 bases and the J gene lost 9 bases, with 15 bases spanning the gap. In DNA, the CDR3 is TGTGCCAGCAGTTTTTCCCAAGCTCGGGGGCAGTACTTC. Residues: CASSFSQARGQYF.

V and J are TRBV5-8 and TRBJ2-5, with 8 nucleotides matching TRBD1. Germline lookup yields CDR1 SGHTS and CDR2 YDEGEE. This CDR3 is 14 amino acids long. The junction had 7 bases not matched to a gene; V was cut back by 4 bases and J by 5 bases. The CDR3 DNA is TGTGCCAGCAGCCCGGACAGGGCTCGGGAGACCCAGTACTTC. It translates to CASSPDRARETQYF.

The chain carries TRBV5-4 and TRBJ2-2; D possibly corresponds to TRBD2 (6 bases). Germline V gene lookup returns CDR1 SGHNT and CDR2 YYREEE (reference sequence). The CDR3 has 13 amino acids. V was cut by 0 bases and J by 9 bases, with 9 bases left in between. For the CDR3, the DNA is TGTGCCAGCAGCTTGGAGGCGGGATGGGAGCTGTTTTTT. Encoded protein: CASSLEAGWELFF.

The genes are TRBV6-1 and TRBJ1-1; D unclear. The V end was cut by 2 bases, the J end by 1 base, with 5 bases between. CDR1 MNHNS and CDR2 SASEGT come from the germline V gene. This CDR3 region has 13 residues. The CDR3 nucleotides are TGTGCCAGCAGTGAATACAGGAACACTGAAGCTTTCTTT. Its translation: CASSEYRNTEAFF.

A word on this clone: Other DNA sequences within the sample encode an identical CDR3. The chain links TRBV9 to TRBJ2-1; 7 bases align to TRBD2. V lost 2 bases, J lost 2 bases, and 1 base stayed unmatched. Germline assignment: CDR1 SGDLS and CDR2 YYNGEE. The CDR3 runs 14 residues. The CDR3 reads CASSVGGTYNEQFF. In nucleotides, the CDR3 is TGTGCCAGCAGCGTGGGGGGGACCTACAATGAGCAGTTCTTC.

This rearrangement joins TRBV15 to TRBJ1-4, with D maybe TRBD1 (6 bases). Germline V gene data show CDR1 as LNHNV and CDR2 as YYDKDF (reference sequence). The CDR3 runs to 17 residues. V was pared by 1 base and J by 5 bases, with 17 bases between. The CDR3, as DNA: TGTGCCACCAGCAGAGCGGCCTTAGCACAGGGAAATGAAAAACTGTTTTTT. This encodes CATSRAALAQGNEKLFF.